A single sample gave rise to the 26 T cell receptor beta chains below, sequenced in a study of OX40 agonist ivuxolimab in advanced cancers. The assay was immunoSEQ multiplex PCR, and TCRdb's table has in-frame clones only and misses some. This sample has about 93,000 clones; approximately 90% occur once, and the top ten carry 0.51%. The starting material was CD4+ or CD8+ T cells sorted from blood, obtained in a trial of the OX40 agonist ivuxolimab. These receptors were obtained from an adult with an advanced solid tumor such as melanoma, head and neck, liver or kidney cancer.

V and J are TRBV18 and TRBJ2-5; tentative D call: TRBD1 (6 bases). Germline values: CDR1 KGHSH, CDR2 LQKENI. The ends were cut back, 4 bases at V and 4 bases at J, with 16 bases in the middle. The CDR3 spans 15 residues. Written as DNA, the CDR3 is TGTGCCAGCTCACTACAAGGCATCAGGGGAGAGACCCAGTACTTC. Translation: CASSLQGIRGETQYF.

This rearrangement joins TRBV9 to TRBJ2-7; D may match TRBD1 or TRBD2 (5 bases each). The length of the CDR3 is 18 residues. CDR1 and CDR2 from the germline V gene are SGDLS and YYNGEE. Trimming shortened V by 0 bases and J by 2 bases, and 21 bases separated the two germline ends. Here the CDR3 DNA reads TGTGCCAGCAGCGTAGGCCCGGGGACGGTGTCAACCCCCTACGAGCAGTACTTC. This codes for CASSVGPGTVSTPYEQYF.

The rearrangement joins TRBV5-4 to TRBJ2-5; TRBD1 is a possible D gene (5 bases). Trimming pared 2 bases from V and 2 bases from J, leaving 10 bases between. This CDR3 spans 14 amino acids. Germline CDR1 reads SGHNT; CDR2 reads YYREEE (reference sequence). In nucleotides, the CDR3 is TGTGCCAGCAGCTTTGTGACAGCACAAGAGACCCAGTACTTC. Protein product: CASSFVTAQETQYF.

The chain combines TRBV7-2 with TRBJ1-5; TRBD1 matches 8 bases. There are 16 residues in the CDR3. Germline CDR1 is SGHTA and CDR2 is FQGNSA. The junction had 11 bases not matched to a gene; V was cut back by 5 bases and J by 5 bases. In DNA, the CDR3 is TGTGCCAGCAGCGATGACAGGGGCTTTTACTATCAGCCCCAGCATTTT. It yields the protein CASSDDRGFYYQPQHF.

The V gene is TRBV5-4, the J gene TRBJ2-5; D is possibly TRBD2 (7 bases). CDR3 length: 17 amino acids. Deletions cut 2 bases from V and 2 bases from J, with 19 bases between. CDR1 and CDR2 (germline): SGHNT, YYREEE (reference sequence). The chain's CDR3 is CASSLDYGGPGQETQYF. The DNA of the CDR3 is TGTGCCAGCAGCTTAGACTACGGGGGGCCAGGTCAAGAGACCCAGTACTTC.

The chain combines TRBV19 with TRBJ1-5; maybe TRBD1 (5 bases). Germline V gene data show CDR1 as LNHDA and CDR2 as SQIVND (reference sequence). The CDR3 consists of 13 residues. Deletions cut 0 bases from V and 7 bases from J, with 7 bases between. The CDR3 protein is CASSIEWGQPQHF. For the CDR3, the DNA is TGTGCCAGTAGTATAGAATGGGGCCAGCCCCAGCATTTT.

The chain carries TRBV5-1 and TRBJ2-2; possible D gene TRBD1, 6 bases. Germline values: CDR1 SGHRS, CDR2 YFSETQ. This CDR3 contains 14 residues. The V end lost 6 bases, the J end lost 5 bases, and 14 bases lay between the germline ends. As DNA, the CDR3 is TGCGCCAGCAAACAACAGGGTTCGACCGGGGAGCTGTTTTTT. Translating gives CASKQQGSTGELFF.

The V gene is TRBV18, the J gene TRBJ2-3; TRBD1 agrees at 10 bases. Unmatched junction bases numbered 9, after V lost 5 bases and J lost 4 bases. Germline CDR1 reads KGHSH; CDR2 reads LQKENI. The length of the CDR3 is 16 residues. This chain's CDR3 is CASSARQGARPDTQYF. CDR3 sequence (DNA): TGTGCCAGCTCAGCCAGACAGGGGGCGAGACCAGATACGCAGTATTTT. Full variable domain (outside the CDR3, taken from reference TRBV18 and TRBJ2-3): NAGVMQNPRHLVRRRGQEARLRCSPMKGHSHVYWYRQLPEEGLKFMVYLQKENIIDESGMPKERFSAEFPKEGPSILRIQQVVRGDSAAYFCASSARQGARPDTQYFGPGTRLTVL.

The DNA for the CDR3 is TGCAGCGTTGAAGTTCAGGGGAACACTGAAGCTTTCTTT. Its protein is CSVEVQGNTEAFF. The chain is built from TRBV29-1 and TRBJ1-1; perhaps TRBD1 as D (5 bases). Germline V gene lookup returns CDR1 SQVTM and CDR2 ANQGSEA. CDR3 length equals 13 residues. Deletions cut 1 base from V and 1 base from J, with 7 bases between.

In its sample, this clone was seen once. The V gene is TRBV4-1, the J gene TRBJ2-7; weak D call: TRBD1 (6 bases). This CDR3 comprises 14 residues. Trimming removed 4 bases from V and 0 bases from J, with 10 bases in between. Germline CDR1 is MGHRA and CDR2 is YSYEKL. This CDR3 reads CASSLGRGSYEQYF. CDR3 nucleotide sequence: TGCGCCAGCAGCCTCGGCAGGGGCTCCTACGAGCAGTACTTC.

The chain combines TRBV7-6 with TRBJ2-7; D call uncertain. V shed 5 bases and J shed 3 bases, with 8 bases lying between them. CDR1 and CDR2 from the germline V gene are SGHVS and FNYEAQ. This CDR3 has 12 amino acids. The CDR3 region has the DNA TGTGCCAGCAGCCCCGGTGGCTACGAGCAGTACTTC. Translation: CASSPGGYEQYF.

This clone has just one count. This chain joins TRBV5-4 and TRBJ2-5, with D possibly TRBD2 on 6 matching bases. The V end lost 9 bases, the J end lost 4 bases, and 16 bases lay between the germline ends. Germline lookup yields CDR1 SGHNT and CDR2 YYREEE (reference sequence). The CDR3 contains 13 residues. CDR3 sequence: CATQPVGGETQYF. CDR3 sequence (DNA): TGTGCCACCCAACCCGTGGGGGGAGAGACCCAGTACTTC.

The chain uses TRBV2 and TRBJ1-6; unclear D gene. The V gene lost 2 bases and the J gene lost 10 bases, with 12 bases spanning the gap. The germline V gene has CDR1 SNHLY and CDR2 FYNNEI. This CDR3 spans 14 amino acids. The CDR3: CASSESPLGSPLHF. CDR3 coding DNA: TGTGCCAGCAGTGAATCGCCCTTGGGGTCACCCCTCCACTTT.

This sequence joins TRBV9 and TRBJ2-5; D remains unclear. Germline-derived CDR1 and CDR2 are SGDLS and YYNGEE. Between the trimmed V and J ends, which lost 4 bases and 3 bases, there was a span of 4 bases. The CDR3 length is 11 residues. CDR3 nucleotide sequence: TGTGCCAGCAGCAGGGAAGAGACCCAGTACTTC. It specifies CASSREETQYF.

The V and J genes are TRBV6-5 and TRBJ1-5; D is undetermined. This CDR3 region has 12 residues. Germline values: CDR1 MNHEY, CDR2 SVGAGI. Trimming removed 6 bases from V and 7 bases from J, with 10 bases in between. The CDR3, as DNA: TGTGCCAGCAGGAAGACCGGCCAGCCCCAGCATTTT. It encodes CASRKTGQPQHF.

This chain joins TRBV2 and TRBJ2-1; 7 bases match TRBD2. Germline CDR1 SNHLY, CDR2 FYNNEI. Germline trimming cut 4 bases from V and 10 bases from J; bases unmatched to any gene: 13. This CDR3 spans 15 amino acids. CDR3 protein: CASSGTSRTLSEQFF. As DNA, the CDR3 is TGTGCCAGCAGTGGGACTAGTAGAACCTTATCAGAGCAGTTCTTC.

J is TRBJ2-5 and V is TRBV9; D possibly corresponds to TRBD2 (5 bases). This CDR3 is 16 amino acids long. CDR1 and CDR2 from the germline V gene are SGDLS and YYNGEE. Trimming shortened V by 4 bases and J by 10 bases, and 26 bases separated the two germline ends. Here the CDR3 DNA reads TGTGCCAGCAGCCCACTTAATGACTGGGCCTCGGGGATCCAGTACTTC. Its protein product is CASSPLNDWASGIQYF.

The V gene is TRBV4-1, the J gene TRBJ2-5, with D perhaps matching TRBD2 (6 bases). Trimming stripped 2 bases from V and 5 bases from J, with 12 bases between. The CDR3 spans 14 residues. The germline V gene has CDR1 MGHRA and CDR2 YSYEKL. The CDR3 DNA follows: TGCGCCAGCAGCCAATTAGCGGTAGGGGAGACCCAGTACTTC. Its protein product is CASSQLAVGETQYF.

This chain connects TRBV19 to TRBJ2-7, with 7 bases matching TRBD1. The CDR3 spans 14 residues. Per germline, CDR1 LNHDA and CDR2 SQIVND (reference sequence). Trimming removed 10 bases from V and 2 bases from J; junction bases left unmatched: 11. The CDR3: CATSLGTVTYEQYF. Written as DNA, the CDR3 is TGTGCCACCAGCCTGGGGACAGTGACCTACGAGCAGTACTTC.

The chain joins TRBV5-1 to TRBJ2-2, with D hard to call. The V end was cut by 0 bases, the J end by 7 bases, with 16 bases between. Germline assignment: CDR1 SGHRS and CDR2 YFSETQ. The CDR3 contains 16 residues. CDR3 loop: CASSLVIGIIGGELFF. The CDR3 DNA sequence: TGCGCCAGCAGCTTGGTAATAGGGATCATAGGCGGGGAGCTGTTTTTT.

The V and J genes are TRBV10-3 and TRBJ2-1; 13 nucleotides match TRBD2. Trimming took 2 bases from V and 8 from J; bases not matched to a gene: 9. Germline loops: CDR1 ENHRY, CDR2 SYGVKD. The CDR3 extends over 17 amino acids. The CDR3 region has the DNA TGTGCCATCAGTGAGACGCCGGGACTAGCGGGAAGGCATGAGCAGTTCTTC. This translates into CAISETPGLAGRHEQFF.

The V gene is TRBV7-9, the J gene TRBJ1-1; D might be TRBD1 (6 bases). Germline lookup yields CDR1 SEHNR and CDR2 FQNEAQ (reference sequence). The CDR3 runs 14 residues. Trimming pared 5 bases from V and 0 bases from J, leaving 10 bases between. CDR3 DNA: TGTGCCAGCAGCCTGACAGGTATGAACACTGAAGCTTTCTTT. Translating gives CASSLTGMNTEAFF.

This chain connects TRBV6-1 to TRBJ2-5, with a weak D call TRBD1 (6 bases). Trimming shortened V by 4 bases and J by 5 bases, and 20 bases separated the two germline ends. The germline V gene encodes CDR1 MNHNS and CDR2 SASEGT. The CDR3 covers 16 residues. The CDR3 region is CASSALYRDWPETQYF. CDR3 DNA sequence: TGTGCCAGCAGTGCGCTGTACAGGGATTGGCCGGAGACCCAGTACTTC.

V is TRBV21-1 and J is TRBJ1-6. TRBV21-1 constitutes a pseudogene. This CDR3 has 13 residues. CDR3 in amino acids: CASSPPGRSPLHF. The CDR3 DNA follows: TGTGCCAGCAGCCCTCCCGGGAGATCACCCCTCCACTTT.

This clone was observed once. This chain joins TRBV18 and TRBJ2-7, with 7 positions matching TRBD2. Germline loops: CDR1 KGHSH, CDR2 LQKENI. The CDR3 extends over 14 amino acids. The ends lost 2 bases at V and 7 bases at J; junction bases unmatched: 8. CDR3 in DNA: TGTGCCAGCTCACCAGCGGGAGTAGTTTGGGAGCAGTACTTC. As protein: CASSPAGVVWEQYF.

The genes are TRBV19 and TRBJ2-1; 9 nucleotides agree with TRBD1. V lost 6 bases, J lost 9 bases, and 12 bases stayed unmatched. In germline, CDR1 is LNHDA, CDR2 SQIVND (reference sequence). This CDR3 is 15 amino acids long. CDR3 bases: TGTGCCAGTAGCCGACCGGGACAGGGTGCCGGTGAGCAGTTCTTC. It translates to CASSRPGQGAGEQFF.